This paragraph reports one TCR beta chain. The sample comes from a study of shared clonotypes between healthy human individuals. Profiled with immunoSEQ multiplex PCR; TCRdb holds only in-frame clones, not every one. The repertoire consists of 2 million to 2.5 million clones, with approximately 94% occurring once and the leading ten covering around 0.13%. CDR1 and CDR2 from the germline V gene are GTSNPN and SVGIG (reference sequence). Trimming took off 2 bases at V and 7 bases at J, with 21 bases between the two ends. The CDR3 loop spans 15 amino acids. The genes are TRBV30 and TRBJ2-7; D may match TRBD1 or TRBD2 (5 bases each). The source is a man younger than 30 in good health. Specimen: naive CD4+ T cells sorted from blood. The subset was: CD45RA+ positively selected. The CDR3 DNA sequence: TGTGCCTGGAGTCCCCCGGGACCGGCCTTACGAGAGCAGTACTTC. Amino acids: CAWSPPGPALREQYF.